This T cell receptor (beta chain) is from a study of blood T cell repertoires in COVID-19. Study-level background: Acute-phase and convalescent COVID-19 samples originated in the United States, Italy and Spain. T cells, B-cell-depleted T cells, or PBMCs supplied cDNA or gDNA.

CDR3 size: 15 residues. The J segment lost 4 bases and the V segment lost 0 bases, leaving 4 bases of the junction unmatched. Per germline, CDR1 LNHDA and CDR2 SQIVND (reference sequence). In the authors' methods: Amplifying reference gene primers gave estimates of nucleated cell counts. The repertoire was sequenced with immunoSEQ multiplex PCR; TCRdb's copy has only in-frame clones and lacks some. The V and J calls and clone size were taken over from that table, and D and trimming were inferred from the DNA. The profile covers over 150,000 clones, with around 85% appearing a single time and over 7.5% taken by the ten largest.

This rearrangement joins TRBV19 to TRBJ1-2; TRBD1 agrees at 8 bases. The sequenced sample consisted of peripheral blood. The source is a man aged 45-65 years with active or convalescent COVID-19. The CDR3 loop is CASSIDLGTGYGYTF. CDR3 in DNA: TGTGCCAGTAGTATAGATCTTGGGACAGGCTATGGCTACACCTTC.